A single sample is the source of the 2 T cell receptor beta chains below, sequenced in a study of cytomegalovirus exposure and HLA in healthy donors. Profiled with immunoSEQ multiplex PCR; TCRdb holds only in-frame clones, not every one. The sample yields about 200,000 clones, more than 70% seen once. The sample consisted of PBMCs. These receptors were obtained from a woman aged 18-29 years in good health and CMV-seronegative.

The chain joins TRBV10-3 to TRBJ1-5, with D unresolved. The germline CDR1 and CDR2 sequences are ENHRY and SYGVKD. Trimming removed 6 bases at V and 4 bases at J, with 13 bases between. The CDR3 is made up of 14 amino acids. The CDR3 loop is CAISGRGSNQPQHF. The CDR3 nucleotides read TGTGCCATCAGCGGACGGGGATCGAATCAGCCCCAGCATTTT.

This chain connects TRBV9 to TRBJ1-2, with 10 nucleotides matching TRBD1. Per the germline V gene, CDR1 is SGDLS and CDR2 is YYNGEE. The CDR3 spans 17 residues. Unmatched junction bases numbered 8, after V lost 0 bases and J lost 3 bases. CDR3 protein: CASSVELSGTGDYGYTF. The CDR3 DNA follows: TGTGCCAGCAGCGTAGAACTTTCCGGGACAGGGGACTATGGCTACACCTTC. The variable domain in full, completed from reference TRBV9 and TRBJ1-2, reads DSGVTQTPKHLITATGQRVTLRCSPRSGDLSVYWYQQSLDQGLQFLIQYYNGEERAKGNILERFSAQQFPDLHSELNLSSLELGDSALYFCASSVELSGTGDYGYTFGSGTRLTVV.